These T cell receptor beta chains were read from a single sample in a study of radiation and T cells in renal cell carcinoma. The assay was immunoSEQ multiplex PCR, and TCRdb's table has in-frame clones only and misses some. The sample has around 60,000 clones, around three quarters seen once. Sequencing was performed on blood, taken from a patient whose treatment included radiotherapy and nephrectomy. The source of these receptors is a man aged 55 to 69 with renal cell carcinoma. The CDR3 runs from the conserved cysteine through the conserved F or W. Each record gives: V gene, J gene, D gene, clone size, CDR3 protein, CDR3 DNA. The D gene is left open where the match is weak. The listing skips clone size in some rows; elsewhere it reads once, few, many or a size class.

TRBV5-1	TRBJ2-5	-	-	CASSFITQETQYF	TGCGCCAGCAGCTTCATCACACAAGAGACCCAGTACTTC
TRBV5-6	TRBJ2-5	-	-	CASSSRWTGYQETQYF	TGTGCCAGCAGCTCACGGTGGACTGGGTACCAAGAGACCCAGTACTTC
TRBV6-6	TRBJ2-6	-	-	CASSGHPSSGANVLTF	TGTGCCAGCAGCGGACACCCAAGCTCTGGGGCCAACGTCCTGACTTTC
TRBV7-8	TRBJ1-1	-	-	CASSARGSNTEAFF	TGTGCCAGCAGCGCCAGGGGCTCCAACACTGAAGCTTTCTTT
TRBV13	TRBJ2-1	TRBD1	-	CASSSGTGGYNEQFF	TGTGCCAGCAGCTCCGGGACAGGGGGTTACAATGAGCAGTTCTTC
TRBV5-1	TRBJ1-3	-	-	CASSLDTSGNTIYF	TGCGCCAGCAGCTTGGACACGTCTGGAAACACCATATATTTT
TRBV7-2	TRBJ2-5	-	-	CASSSYIRDALETQYF	TGTGCCAGCAGCTCTTATATCCGGGACGCGTTAGAGACCCAGTACTTC
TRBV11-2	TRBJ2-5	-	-	CASSYDTGGEETQYF	TGTGCCAGCAGCTACGATACAGGGGGGGAAGAGACCCAGTACTTC
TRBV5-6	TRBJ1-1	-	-	CASSFAGQQAFF	TGTGCCAGCAGCTTCGCCGGACAGCAAGCTTTCTTT
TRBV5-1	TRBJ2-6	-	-	CASSLEFSGANVLTF	TGCGCCAGCAGCTTGGAATTCTCTGGGGCCAACGTCCTGACTTTC
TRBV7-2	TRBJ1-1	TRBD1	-	CASSLRAGTGELNTEAFF	TGTGCCAGCAGCTTACGGGCCGGGACAGGGGAATTGAACACTGAAGCTTTCTTT
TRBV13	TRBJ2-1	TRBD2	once	CASSTWRESGNEQFF	TGTGCCAGCAGTACCTGGCGGGAGAGCGGCAATGAGCAGTTCTTC
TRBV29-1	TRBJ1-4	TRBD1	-	CSVLDRANEKLFF	TGCAGCGTCCTTGACAGGGCTAATGAAAAACTGTTTTTT
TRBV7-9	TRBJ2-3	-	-	CASSKLTSTDTQYF	TGTGCCAGTTCAAAGTTGACTAGCACAGATACGCAGTATTTT
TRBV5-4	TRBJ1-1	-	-	CASSVGTANTEAFF	TGTGCCAGCAGCGTCGGGACCGCGAACACTGAAGCTTTCTTT
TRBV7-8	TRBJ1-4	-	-	CASRVDRLSEKLFF	TGTGCCAGCAGGGTCGACAGGTTAAGTGAAAAACTGTTTTTT
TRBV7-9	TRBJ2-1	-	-	CASSFGGALGNEQFF	TGTGCCAGCAGCTTTGGCGGTGCCCTCGGCAATGAGCAGTTCTTC
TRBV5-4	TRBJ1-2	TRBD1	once	CASSYRQGVNYGYTF	TGTGCCAGCAGCTACCGACAGGGGGTTAACTATGGCTACACCTTC
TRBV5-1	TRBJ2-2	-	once	CASSLRGDTGELFF	TGCGCCAGCAGCTTGCGCGGGGACACCGGGGAGCTGTTTTTT
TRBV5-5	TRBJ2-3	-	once	CASSLGAGPSTDTQYF	TGTGCCAGCAGCTTGGGGGCGGGACCTAGCACAGATACGCAGTATTTT
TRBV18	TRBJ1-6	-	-	CASSPQGGSSYNSPLHF	TGTGCCAGCTCACCACAGGGAGGAAGCTCCTATAATTCACCCCTCCACTTT
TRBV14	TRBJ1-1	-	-	CASSQGVGGATEAFF	TGTGCCAGCAGCCAAGGGGTAGGAGGTGCCACGGAAGCTTTCTTT